The rows below give T cell receptor beta chains drawn from one sample of a study of spatial heterogeneity in lung cancer. From the 5' RACE reads, TCRdb called clonotypes with MiXCR, one entry per CDR3 protein. The sample contains around 63,000 distinct CDR3 sequences, more than 7% of which appear only once. The material sequenced was PBMCs, taken at surgery. Receptors originate from a female donor with early-stage non-small cell lung cancer. Both conserved end residues are part of each CDR3. Each record gives: V gene, D gene, clone size, J gene, CDR3 DNA, CDR3 protein. A D gene is named only where the DNA matches it firmly. Not every row has a clone size; where given, it reads once, few, many or a size class.

>TRBV20-1|-|-|TRBJ2-2
TGCAGTGCTAGCCCGGGGGATCGTGCCGGGGAGCTGTTTTTT
CSASPGDRAGELFF
>TRBV4-1|TRBD2|many|TRBJ2-5
TGCGCCAGCAGCCAAACCCCGGGACTAACACAAGAGACCCAGTACTTC
CASSQTPGLTQETQYF
>TRBV20-1|-|few|TRBJ2-5
TGCAGTGCACTACCGCCGATCCCACAAGAGACCCAGTACTTC
CSALPPIPQETQYF
>TRBV6-5|-|few|TRBJ1-2
TGTGCCAGCAGCCCCAGGAGTTCCTATGGCTACACCTTC
CASSPRSSYGYTF
>TRBV28|-|-|TRBJ2-2
TGTGCCAGCAGAGGGGCGGCCCAGAAGGGGGAGCTGTTTTTT
CASRGAAQKGELFF
>TRBV28|-|once|TRBJ1-1
TGTGCCAGCAGTTTATCAAGGAGGGTCGGGAACACTGAAGCTTTCTTT
CASSLSRRVGNTEAFF
>TRBV12-3/TRBV12-4|-|-|TRBJ2-7
TGTGCCAGCAGTTTTAGGGGACTGGGGAGCTCCTACGAGCAGTACTTC
CASSFRGLGSSYEQYF
>TRBV6-1|-|few|TRBJ1-1
TGTGCCAGCACCTTCCTCCTGACCGGGACCCGTGAAGCTTTCTTT
CASTFLLTGTREAFF
>TRBV20-1|-|many|TRBJ1-5
TGCAGTGGCTCAGGGCCGCGGGGGACGAGCAATCAGCCCCAGCATTTT
CSGSGPRGTSNQPQHF
>TRBV6-2/TRBV6-3|-|-|TRBJ2-4
TGTGCCACCTATAAAGGGGCGCGCGCAAACATTCAGTACTTC
CATYKGARANIQYF
>TRBV12-3/TRBV12-4|-|-|TRBJ1-1
TGTGCCAGCAGTTTGGTCGGGGCCTGGGGCACTGAAGCTTTCTTT
CASSLVGAWGTEAFF
>TRBV27|-|many|TRBJ1-2
TGTGCCAGCAGCCTCAAGGTAGGCTACTATGGCTACACCTTC
CASSLKVGYYGYTF
>TRBV6-1|TRBD2|many|TRBJ2-3
TGTGCCAGCCTCACTAGCGGGGGGGCCAAGGTATCAGATACGCAGTATTTT
CASLTSGGAKVSDTQYF
>TRBV6-5|-|-|TRBJ1-3
TGTGCCAGCAGTTACTCCAACAGCCACTCTGGAAACACCATATATTTT
CASSYSNSHSGNTIYF
>TRBV14|-|few|TRBJ2-1
TGTGCCAGCAGCCAATTGCTGACAGCCTACAATGAGCAGTTCTTC
CASSQLLTAYNEQFF
>TRBV7-9|-|many|TRBJ2-4
TGTGCCAGCAGCCACGGGGCCAAAAACATTCAGTACTTC
CASSHGAKNIQYF
>TRBV3-1|-|few|TRBJ2-3
TGTGCCAGCAGCCAAGCCTTGTGGGTCGCGGATACGCAGTATTTT
CASSQALWVADTQYF